Listed here are 14 T cell receptor beta chains from one sample, sequenced in a study of response to subunit inactivated influenza vaccine. MiXCR, run by TCRdb on the RT-PCR reads, gives a single entry per CDR3 protein. The repertoire holds around 600,000 distinct CDR3 sequences, with approximately 11% as singletons. The sample was also reused in another study, on T cells expressing NK-cell markers. That paper states: TCR beta cDNA was generated via 5'RACE template switching incorporating UMIs.

The source was PBMCs from blood, collected on the day of vaccination. These TCRs come from a man aged 45 to 65 who received an inactivated influenza vaccine.

This clonotype has a count of ten or more. The J gene is TRBJ1-1, the V gene TRBV12-3 or TRBV12-4; 7 positions match TRBD1. With V trimmed by 4 bases and J by 9 bases, 8 bases remained unmatched. The CDR3 length is 13 residues. The CDR3 here is CASSYEGGHQAFF. The CDR3 region has the DNA TGTGCCAGCAGTTACGAAGGGGGCCACCAAGCTTTCTTT.

The V gene is TRBV28, the J gene TRBJ2-7, with 7 bases that match TRBD1. Germline trimming cut 7 bases from V and 1 base from J; bases unmatched to any gene: 10. Germline V gene sequence: CDR1 MDHEN, CDR2 SYDVKM. The CDR3 totals 15 residues. The CDR3, as DNA: TGTGCCAGCAATCTCCTACAGGGGTCATCCTACGAGCAGTACTTC. Protein: CASNLLQGSSYEQYF.

The V gene is TRBV30, the J gene TRBJ1-4, with 7 positions matching TRBD1. The V and J ends lost 7 bases and 7 bases, in that order; junction bases with no gene match: 15. The length of the CDR3 is 15 residues. Per germline, CDR1 GTSNPN and CDR2 SVGIG (reference sequence). The CDR3 spells CAFDRVGIVGEKLFF. CDR3 sequence (DNA): TGTGCCTTTGACAGGGTGGGGATTGTTGGTGAAAAACTGTTTTTT.

The J gene is TRBJ1-5, the V gene TRBV12-3 or TRBV12-4; 7 nucleotides agree with TRBD1. V was pared by 4 bases and J by 11 bases, with 8 bases of the junction left unmatched. The CDR3 runs 13 residues. The CDR3 protein is CASSSGTTGAQHF. The CDR3 DNA sequence: TGTGCCAGCAGTTCGGGGACTACAGGGGCCCAGCATTTT.

This clonotype was counted a few times. The genes are TRBV5-1 and TRBJ2-2; 7 bases line up with TRBD2. Trimming at V came to 3 bases and at J to 5 bases, leaving 7 bases not matched to a gene. The CDR3 has 15 amino acids. Germline-derived CDR1 and CDR2 are SGHRS and YFSETQ. The CDR3 loop reads CASSSRLALTGELFF. The CDR3 bases are TGCGCCAGCAGCTCCCGACTAGCCCTTACCGGGGAGCTGTTTTTT.

The chain uses TRBV5-1 and TRBJ1-4; 10 positions match TRBD1. V lost 4 bases and J lost 6; bases outside the gene matches: 6. Germline V gene lookup returns CDR1 SGHRS and CDR2 YFSETQ. CDR3 length: 15 residues. For the CDR3, the DNA is TGCGCCAGCAGCATGACAGGGGGCATTGATGAAAAACTGTTTTTT. It yields the protein CASSMTGGIDEKLFF.

This chain links TRBV12-3 or TRBV12-4 with TRBJ1-5; D unresolved. Trimming took off 3 bases at V and 0 bases at J, with 9 bases between the two ends. The length of the CDR3 is 15 residues. Here the CDR3 DNA reads TGTGCCAGCAGTTTTAGCCATACTAGCAATCAGCCCCAGCATTTT. Its translation is CASSFSHTSNQPQHF.

This clonotype has ten or more counts. The junction and the germline gene differ at one end; a read error may be behind it. The chain employs TRBV5-1 and TRBJ1-6; 7 bases are shared with TRBD1. CDR3 length: 14 amino acids. Germline CDR1 is SGHRS and CDR2 is YFSETQ. The CDR3 region has the DNA TGTGCCAGCAGCTTAGGGACAGCCAATTCACCCCTCCACTTT. Translating gives CASSLGTANSPLHF.

This clonotype was observed a few times. The CDR3 is CASSQDRGSKNIQYF. The CDR3 coding sequence is TGTGCCAGCAGCCAAGATCGGGGGTCCAAAAACATTCAGTACTTC. The chain combines TRBV4-2 with TRBJ2-4; maybe TRBD2 (6 bases). CDR1 and CDR2 from the germline V gene are LGHNA and YNFKEQ. The V and J ends lost 0 bases and 2 bases respectively, with 8 bases between them. The CDR3 has 15 residues.

The chain is built from TRBV29-1 and TRBJ2-7; D possibly corresponds to TRBD2 (5 bases). With 0 bases removed from V and 3 bases from J, the gap between germline ends came to 6 bases. The CDR3 length is 12 residues. CDR1 is SQVTM, CDR2 ANQGSEA, per germline. The CDR3 protein is CSVEDRDYEQYF. The DNA for the CDR3 is TGCAGCGTTGAAGATCGGGACTACGAGCAGTACTTC.

There are many counts of this clonotype. This chain connects TRBV6-2 or TRBV6-3 to TRBJ2-1; 10 nucleotides line up with TRBD2. CDR3 length: 16 amino acids. Germline CDR1 MNHEY, CDR2 SVGEGT. Trimming removed 5 bases from V and 4 bases from J; junction bases left unmatched: 8. CDR3 region: CASSIWSGRVYNEQFF. DNA of the CDR3: TGTGCCAGCAGTATCTGGAGCGGGAGGGTATACAATGAGCAGTTCTTC.

The chain combines TRBV19 with TRBJ2-5; the D call may be TRBD1 or TRBD2 (5 bases each). There are 14 residues in the CDR3. Trimming removed 4 bases at V and 0 bases at J, with 9 bases between. Germline assignment: CDR1 LNHDA and CDR2 SQIVND (reference sequence). The CDR3 DNA is TGTGCCAGTAGTACCGGGACGGACCAAGAGACCCAGTACTTC. It yields the protein CASSTGTDQETQYF.

The chain has TRBV11-3 and TRBJ2-3; the D gene could be TRBD1 or TRBD2 (6 bases each). Per germline, CDR1 SGHNT and CDR2 YENEEA. The CDR3 has 15 residues. The V and J ends lost 5 bases and 5 bases respectively, with 17 bases between them. The CDR3 region is CASSLGGRTEDTQYF. CDR3 bases: TGTGCCAGCAGCCTCGGGGGCCGGACGGAAGATACGCAGTATTTT.

This clonotype was seen repeatedly, ten times or more. The V call is TRBV5-1, the J call TRBJ2-7, with TRBD2 as a possible D gene (6 bases). The CDR3 contains 15 residues. Germline-derived CDR1 and CDR2 are SGHRS and YFSETQ. Trimming removed 2 bases at V and 5 bases at J, with 17 bases between. CDR3: CASSLEGLPGHEQYF. DNA for the CDR3: TGCGCCAGCAGCTTAGAGGGACTCCCCGGCCACGAGCAGTACTTC.